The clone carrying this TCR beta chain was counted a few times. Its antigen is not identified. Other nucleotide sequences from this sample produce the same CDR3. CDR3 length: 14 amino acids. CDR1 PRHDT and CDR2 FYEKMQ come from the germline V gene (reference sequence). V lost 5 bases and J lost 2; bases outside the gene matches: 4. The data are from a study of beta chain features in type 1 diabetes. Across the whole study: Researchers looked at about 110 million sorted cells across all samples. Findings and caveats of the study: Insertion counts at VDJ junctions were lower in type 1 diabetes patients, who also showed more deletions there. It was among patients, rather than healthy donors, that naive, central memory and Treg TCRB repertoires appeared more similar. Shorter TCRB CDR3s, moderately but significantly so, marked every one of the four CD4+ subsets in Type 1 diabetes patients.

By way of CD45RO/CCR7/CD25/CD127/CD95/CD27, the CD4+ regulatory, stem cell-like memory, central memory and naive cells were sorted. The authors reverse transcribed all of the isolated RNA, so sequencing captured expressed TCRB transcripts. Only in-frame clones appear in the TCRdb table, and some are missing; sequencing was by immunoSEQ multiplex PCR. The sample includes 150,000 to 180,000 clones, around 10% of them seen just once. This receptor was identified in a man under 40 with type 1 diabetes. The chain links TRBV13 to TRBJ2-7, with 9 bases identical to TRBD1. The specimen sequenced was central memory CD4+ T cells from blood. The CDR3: CASSPRQGAYEQYF. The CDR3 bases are TGTGCCAGCAGCCCAAGACAGGGGGCCTACGAGCAGTACTTC.